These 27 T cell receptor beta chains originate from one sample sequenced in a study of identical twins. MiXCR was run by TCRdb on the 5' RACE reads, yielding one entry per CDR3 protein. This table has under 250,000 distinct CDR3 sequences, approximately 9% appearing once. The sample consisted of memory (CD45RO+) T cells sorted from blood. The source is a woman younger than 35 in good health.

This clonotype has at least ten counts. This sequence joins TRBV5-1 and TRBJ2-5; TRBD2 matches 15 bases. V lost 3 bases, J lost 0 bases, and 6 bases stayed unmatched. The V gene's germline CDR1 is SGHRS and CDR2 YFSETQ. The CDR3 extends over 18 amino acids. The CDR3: CASSWGLAGGTYQETQYF. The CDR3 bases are TGCGCCAGCAGCTGGGGACTAGCGGGGGGCACGTACCAAGAGACCCAGTACTTC.

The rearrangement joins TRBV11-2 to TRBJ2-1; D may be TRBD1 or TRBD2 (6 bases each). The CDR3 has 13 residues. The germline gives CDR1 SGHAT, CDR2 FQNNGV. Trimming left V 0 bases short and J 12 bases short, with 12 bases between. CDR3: CASSLEGAGRQFF. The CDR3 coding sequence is TGTGCCAGCAGCTTAGAGGGGGCGGGGAGGCAGTTCTTC.

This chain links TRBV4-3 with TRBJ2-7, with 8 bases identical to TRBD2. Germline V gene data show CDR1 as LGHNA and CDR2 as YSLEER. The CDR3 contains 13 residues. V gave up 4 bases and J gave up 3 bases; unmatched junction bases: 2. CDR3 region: CASSPREGYEQYF. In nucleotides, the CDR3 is TGCGCCAGCAGCCCTCGGGAGGGCTACGAGCAGTACTTC.

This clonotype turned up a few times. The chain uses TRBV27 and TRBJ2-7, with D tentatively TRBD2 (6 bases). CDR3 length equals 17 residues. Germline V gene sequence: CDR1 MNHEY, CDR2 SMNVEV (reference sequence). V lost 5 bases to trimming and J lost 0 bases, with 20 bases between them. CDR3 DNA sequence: TGTGCCAGCAGTCGGGAACCTAGCGCACTAAGCTCCTACGAGCAGTACTTC. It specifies CASSREPSALSSYEQYF.

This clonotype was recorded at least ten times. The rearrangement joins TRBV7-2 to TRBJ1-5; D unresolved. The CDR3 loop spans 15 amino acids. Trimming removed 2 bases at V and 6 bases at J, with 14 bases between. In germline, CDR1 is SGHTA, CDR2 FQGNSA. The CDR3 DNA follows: TGTGCCAGCAGCTTATACAAGGGAGAGGCTCAGCCCCAGCATTTT. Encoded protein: CASSLYKGEAQPQHF.

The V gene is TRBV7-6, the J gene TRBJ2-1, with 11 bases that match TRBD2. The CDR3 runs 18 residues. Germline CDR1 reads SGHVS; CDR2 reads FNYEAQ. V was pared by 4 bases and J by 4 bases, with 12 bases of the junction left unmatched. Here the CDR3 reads CASSYRQTGTSGYNEQFF. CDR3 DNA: TGTGCCAGCAGCTACCGACAGACCGGGACTAGCGGATACAATGAGCAGTTCTTC.

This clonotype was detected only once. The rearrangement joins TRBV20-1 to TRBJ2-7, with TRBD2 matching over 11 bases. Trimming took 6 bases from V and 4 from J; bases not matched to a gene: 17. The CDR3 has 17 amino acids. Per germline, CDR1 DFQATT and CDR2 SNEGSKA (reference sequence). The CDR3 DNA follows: TGCAGTGCGACCGGGACTAGCGGAACCCTCGGAAGATACGAGCAGTACTTC. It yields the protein CSATGTSGTLGRYEQYF.

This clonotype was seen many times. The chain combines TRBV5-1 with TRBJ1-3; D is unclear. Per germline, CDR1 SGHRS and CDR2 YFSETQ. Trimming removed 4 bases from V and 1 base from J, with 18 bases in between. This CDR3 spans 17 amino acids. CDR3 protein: CASSLGPGSTSGNTIYF. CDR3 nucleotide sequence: TGCGCCAGCAGCCTTGGTCCTGGGTCAACATCTGGAAACACCATATATTTT.

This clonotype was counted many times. The CDR3 reads CSVRETDYNEQFF. The DNA of the CDR3 is TGCAGCGTGCGGGAGACCGACTACAATGAGCAGTTCTTC. The chain combines TRBV29-1 with TRBJ2-1; 7 nucleotides match TRBD2. The CDR3 spans 13 residues. CDR1 SQVTM and CDR2 ANQGSEA come from the germline V gene. J gave up 3 bases and V 6 bases, and 5 bases lay outside the gene matches.

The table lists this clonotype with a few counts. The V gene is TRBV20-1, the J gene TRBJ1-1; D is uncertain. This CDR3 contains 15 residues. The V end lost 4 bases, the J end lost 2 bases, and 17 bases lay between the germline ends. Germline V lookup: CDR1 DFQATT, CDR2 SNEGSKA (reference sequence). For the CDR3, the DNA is TGCAGTGCTATGGATCCGGTCAGGAGAAACACTGAAGCTTTCTTT. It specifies CSAMDPVRRNTEAFF.

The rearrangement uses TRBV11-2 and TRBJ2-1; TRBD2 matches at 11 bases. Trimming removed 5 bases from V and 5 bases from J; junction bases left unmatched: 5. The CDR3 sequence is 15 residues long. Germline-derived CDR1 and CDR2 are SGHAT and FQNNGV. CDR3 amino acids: CASSLGTSGHNEQFF. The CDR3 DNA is TGTGCCAGCAGCCTCGGGACTAGCGGTCACAATGAGCAGTTCTTC.

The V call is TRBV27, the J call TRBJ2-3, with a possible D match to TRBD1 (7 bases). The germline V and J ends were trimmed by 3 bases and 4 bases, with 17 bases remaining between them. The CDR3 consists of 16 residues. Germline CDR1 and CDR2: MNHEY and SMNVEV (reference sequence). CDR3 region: CASSFRGTVGPDTQYF. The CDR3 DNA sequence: TGTGCCAGCAGTTTCCGCGGGACAGTTGGGCCAGATACGCAGTATTTT.

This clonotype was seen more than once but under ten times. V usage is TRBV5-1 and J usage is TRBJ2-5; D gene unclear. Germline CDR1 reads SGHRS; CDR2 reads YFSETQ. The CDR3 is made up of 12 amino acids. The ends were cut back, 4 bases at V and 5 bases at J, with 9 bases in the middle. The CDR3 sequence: CASSNRPETQYF. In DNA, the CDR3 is TGCGCCAGCAGCAACAGACCCGAGACCCAGTACTTC.

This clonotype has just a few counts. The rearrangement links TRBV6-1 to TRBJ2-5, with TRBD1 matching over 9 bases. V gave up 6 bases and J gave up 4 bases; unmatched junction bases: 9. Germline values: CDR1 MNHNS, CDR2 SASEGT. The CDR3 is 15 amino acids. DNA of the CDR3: TGTGCCAGCAGCACAGGGGGCGGGCGACGAGAGACCCAGTACTTC. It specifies CASSTGGGRRETQYF.

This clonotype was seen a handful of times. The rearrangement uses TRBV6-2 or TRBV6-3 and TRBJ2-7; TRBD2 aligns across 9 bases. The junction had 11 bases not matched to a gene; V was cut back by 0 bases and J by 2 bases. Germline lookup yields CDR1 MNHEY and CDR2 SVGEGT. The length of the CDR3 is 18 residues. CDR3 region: CASSYSNRPSGKTYEQYF. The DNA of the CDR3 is TGTGCCAGCAGTTACTCTAACCGACCTAGCGGGAAAACCTACGAGCAGTACTTC.

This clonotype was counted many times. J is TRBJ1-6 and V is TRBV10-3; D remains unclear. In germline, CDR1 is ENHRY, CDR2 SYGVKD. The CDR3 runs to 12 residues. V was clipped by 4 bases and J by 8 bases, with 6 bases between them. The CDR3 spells CAISAGDSPLHF. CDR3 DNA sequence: TGTGCCATCAGTGCCGGGGATTCACCCCTCCACTTT.

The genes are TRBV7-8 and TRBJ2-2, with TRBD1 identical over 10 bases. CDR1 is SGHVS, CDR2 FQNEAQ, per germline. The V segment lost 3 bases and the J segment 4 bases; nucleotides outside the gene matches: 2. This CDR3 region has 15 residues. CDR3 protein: CASSLGQGSTGELFF. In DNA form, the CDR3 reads TGTGCCAGCAGCTTGGGACAGGGGAGCACCGGGGAGCTGTTTTTT.

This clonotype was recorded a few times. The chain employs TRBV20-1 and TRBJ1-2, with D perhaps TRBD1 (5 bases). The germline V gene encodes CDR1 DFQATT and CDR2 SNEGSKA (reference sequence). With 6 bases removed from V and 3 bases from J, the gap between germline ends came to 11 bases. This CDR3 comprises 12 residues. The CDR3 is CSAEGRDYGYTF. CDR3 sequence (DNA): TGCAGTGCCGAGGGACGGGACTATGGCTACACCTTC.

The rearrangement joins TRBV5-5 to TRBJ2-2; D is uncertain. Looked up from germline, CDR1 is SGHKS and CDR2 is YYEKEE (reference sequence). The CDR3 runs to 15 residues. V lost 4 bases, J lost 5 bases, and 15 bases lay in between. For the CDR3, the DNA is TGTGCCAGCAGCCAGGCACAGACACATACCGGGGAGCTGTTTTTT. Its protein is CASSQAQTHTGELFF.

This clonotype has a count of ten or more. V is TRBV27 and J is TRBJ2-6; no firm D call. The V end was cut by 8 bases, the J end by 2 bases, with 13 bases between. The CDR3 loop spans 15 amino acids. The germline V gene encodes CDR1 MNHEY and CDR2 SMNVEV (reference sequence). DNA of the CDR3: TGTGCCAGCTCTACCGTTTCCGCTGGGGCCAACGTCCTGACTTTC. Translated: CASSTVSAGANVLTF.

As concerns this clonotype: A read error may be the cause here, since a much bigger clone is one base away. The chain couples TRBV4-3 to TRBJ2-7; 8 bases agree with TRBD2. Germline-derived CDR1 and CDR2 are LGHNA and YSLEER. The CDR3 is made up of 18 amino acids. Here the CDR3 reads CASSQEALAAKSSYEQCF. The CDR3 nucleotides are TGCGCCAGCAGCCAAGAGGCACTAGCGGCCAAAAGCTCCTACGAGCAGTGCTTC.

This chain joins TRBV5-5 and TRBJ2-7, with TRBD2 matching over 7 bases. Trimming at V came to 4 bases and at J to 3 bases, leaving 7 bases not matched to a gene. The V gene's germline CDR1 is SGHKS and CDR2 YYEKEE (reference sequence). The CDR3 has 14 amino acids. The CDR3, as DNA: TGTGCCAGCAGCCCCTGGGGCGGGGGCTACGAGCAGTACTTC. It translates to CASSPWGGGYEQYF.

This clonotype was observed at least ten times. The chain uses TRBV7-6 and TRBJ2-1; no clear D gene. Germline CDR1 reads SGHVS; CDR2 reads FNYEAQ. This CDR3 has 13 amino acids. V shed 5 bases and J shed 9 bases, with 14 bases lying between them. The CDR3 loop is CASSLYVKGEQFF. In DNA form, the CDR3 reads TGTGCCAGCAGCCTTTACGTGAAGGGTGAGCAGTTCTTC.

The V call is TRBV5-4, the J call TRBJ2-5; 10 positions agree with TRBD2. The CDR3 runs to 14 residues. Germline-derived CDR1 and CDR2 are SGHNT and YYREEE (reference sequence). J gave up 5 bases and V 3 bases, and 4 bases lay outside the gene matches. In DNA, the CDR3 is TGTGCCAGCAGCTCCCTAGCGGGAGTGGAGACCCAGTACTTC. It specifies CASSSLAGVETQYF.

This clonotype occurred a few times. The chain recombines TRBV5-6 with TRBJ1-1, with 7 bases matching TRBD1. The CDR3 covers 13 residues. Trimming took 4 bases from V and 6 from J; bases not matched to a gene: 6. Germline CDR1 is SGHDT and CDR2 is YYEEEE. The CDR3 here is CASSQGTVAEAFF. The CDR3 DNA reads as TGTGCCAGCAGCCAGGGGACAGTGGCTGAAGCTTTCTTT.

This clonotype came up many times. The CDR3 sequence is CASSLGLGNTEAFF. The CDR3, as DNA: TGCGCCAGCAGCTTGGGGTTGGGGAACACTGAAGCTTTCTTT. The genes are TRBV5-1 and TRBJ1-1; D not resolved. V lost 0 bases and J 1 base, leaving 7 bases between the germline ends. There are 14 residues in the CDR3. From germline, CDR1 is SGHRS and CDR2 YFSETQ.

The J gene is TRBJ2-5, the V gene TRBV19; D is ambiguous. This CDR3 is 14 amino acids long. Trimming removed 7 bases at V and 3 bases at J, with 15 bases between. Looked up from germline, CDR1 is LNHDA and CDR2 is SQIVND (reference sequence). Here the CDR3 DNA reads TGTGCCAGTAATTCGGTCTTGGGGAAAGAGACCCAGTACTTC. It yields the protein CASNSVLGKETQYF. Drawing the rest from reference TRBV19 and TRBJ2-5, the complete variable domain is DGGITQSPKYLFRKEGQNVTLSCEQNLNHDAMYWYRQDPGQGLRLIYYSQIVNDFQKGDIAEGYSVSREKKESFPLTVTSAQKNPTAFYLCASNSVLGKETQYFGPGTRLLVL.